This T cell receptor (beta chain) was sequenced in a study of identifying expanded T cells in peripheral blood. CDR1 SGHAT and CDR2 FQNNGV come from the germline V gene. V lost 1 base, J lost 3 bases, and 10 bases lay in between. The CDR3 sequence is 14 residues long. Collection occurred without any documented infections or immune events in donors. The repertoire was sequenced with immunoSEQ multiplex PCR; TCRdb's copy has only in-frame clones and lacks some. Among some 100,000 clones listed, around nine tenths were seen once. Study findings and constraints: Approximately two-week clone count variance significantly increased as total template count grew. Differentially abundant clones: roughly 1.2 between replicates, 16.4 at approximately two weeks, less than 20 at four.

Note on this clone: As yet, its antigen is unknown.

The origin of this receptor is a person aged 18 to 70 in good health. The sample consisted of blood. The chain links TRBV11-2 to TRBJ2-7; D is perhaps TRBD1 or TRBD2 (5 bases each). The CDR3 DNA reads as TGTGCCAGCAGCTTAGGTCGGGGCCTCTACGAGCAGTACTTC. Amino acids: CASSLGRGLYEQYF.